A single sample gave rise to the 19 T cell receptor beta chains below, sequenced in a study of cytomegalovirus exposure and HLA in healthy donors. Some clones are missing from TCRdb's copy, which holds only in-frame ones; the method was immunoSEQ multiplex PCR. The sample lists about 240,000 clones, 86% occurring once. The sequenced sample was PBMCs. The source of these receptors is a woman in her thirties in good health and CMV-seropositive.

The rearrangement joins TRBV6-5 to TRBJ2-2; D unclear. Trimming removed 0 bases at V and 7 bases at J, with 6 bases between. CDR1 MNHEY and CDR2 SVGAGI come from the germline V gene. The CDR3 contains 13 residues. The CDR3 reads CASSYSLDGELFF. The CDR3 bases are TGTGCCAGCAGTTACTCCTTAGACGGGGAGCTGTTTTTT.

V usage is TRBV5-1 and J usage is TRBJ1-1; D perhaps matches TRBD1 (6 bases). CDR3 length equals 14 residues. Trimming took off 0 bases at V and 4 bases at J, with 10 bases between the two ends. The germline gives CDR1 SGHRS, CDR2 YFSETQ. The CDR3 nucleotides read TGCGCCAGCAGCTTGGTGGACAGCACCACTGAAGCTTTCTTT. Translation: CASSLVDSTTEAFF.

V and J are TRBV19 and TRBJ2-7, with TRBD1 as a possible D gene (7 bases). V gave up 5 bases and J gave up 3 bases, with 17 bases separating them. Germline loops: CDR1 LNHDA, CDR2 SQIVND (reference sequence). The CDR3 consists of 15 residues. In DNA, the CDR3 is TGTGCCAGTAGTCCGGGCGGACAGGACTACTACGAGCAGTACTTC. Its translation: CASSPGGQDYYEQYF.

CDR3 loop: CASSKETFLAKNIQYF. CDR3 bases: TGTGCCAGCAGCAAGGAGACCTTCCTGGCCAAAAACATTCAGTACTTC. The V gene is TRBV21-1, the J gene TRBJ2-4; the table gives TRBD2 as D, unverified against the DNA. TRBV21-1 is labeled a pseudogene. This CDR3 has 16 amino acids.

This clone was detected once. The genes are TRBV28 and TRBJ1-2; no clear D. Germline loops: CDR1 MDHEN, CDR2 SYDVKM. The CDR3 runs 11 residues. V was shortened by 5 bases and J by 4 bases, with 5 bases between the two germline ends. The DNA for the CDR3 is TGTGCCAGCAGTCTACTCTATGGCTACACCTTC. Its translation: CASSLLYGYTF.

The rearrangement uses TRBV7-6 and TRBJ2-1, with 7 bases aligning to TRBD1. The junction had 5 bases not matched to a gene; V was cut back by 1 base and J by 8 bases. The CDR3 has 14 residues. The germline V gene encodes CDR1 SGHVS and CDR2 FNYEAQ. The CDR3: CASSLVRGGDEQFF. CDR3 in DNA: TGTGCCAGCAGCTTAGTTAGAGGGGGCGATGAGCAGTTCTTC.

This chain joins TRBV6-1 and TRBJ2-1; D is perhaps TRBD2 (6 bases). Germline V gives CDR1 MNHNS, CDR2 SASEGT. Trimming left V 2 bases short and J 6 bases short, with 23 bases between. There are 18 residues in the CDR3. The CDR3 spells CASSEKVYGGKGSNEQFF. In nucleotides, the CDR3 is TGTGCCAGCAGTGAAAAAGTCTATGGGGGGAAGGGAAGCAATGAGCAGTTCTTC.

The chain joins TRBV29-1 to TRBJ1-1; tentative D call: TRBD1 (5 bases). CDR3 length: 14 residues. Germline V gene lookup returns CDR1 SQVTM and CDR2 ANQGSEA. V was shortened by 0 bases and J by 6 bases, with 14 bases between the two germline ends. CDR3 sequence (DNA): TGCAGCGTTGAAGATGACCGGAGGGGTTCTGAAGCTTTCTTT. Translated: CSVEDDRRGSEAFF.

This clone was detected only once. The chain is built from TRBV4-1 and TRBJ2-1, with 10 bases that match TRBD2. Germline values: CDR1 MGHRA, CDR2 YSYEKL. The CDR3 is 17 amino acids. V shed 0 bases and J 8 bases; nucleotides not matched to a gene: 10. The CDR3 DNA reads TGCGCCAGCAGCCAAGATCCAGGGACTAGCGTTCAACATGAGCAGTTCTTC. Residues: CASSQDPGTSVQHEQFF.

The chain has TRBV4-1 and TRBJ2-7; weak D call: TRBD1 (5 bases). The CDR3 has 13 amino acids. Germline CDR1 reads MGHRA; CDR2 reads YSYEKL. The V gene lost 1 base and the J gene lost 7 bases, with 11 bases spanning the gap. The CDR3 reads CASSQVFSGEQYF. CDR3 DNA: TGCGCCAGCAGCCAAGTGTTTTCAGGGGAGCAGTACTTC.

V gene TRBV28 combines with J gene TRBJ2-7; possibly TRBD2 for D (6 bases). This CDR3 region has 14 residues. Trimming took 3 bases from V and 2 from J, leaving 11 bases between them. The V gene's germline CDR1 is MDHEN and CDR2 SYDVKM. The CDR3 coding sequence is TGTGCCAGCAGTTTTGGGACTGGGACCTACGAGCAGTACTTC. As protein: CASSFGTGTYEQYF.

This clone was seen only once. The J gene is TRBJ2-1, the V gene TRBV6-5; D unresolved. The germline CDR1 and CDR2 sequences are MNHEY and SVGAGI. The V end lost 4 bases, the J end lost 3 bases, and 13 bases lay between the germline ends. The CDR3 totals 15 residues. The chain's CDR3 is CASSLAGQLYNEQFF. CDR3 nucleotide sequence: TGTGCCAGCAGTTTAGCTGGCCAGCTCTACAATGAGCAGTTCTTC.

In the case of this clone: Within the sample, other DNA sequences also encode this same CDR3. V and J are TRBV30 and TRBJ1-5; TRBD1 agrees at 8 bases. V trimming: 0 bases; J trimming: 2 bases; junction bases outside the gene matches: 3. The germline gives CDR1 GTSNPN, CDR2 SVGIG (reference sequence). CDR3 length: 15 residues. This chain's CDR3 is CAWSVGQGGNQPQHF. The CDR3 DNA follows: TGTGCCTGGAGTGTCGGACAGGGAGGCAATCAGCCCCAGCATTTT. The variable domain in full, completed from reference TRBV30 and TRBJ1-5, reads SQTIHQWPATLVQPVGSPLSLECTVEGTSNPNLYWYRQAAGRGLQLLFYSVGIGQISSEVPQNLSASRPQDRQFILSSKKLLLSDSGFYLCAWSVGQGGNQPQHFGDGTRLSIL.

The V call is TRBV6-5, the J call TRBJ1-4; the D gene is possibly TRBD1 (5 bases). Germline V lookup: CDR1 MNHEY, CDR2 SVGAGI. This CDR3 is built from 14 residues. V dropped 0 bases and J dropped 7 bases, with 9 bases sitting between them. CDR3 sequence: CASSYSGAGEKLFF. In DNA, the CDR3 is TGTGCCAGCAGTTACTCAGGGGCAGGTGAAAAACTGTTTTTT.

The V gene is TRBV11-3, the J gene TRBJ2-3, with a tentative D call TRBD1 (5 bases). The CDR3 spans 14 residues. Germline CDR1 and CDR2: SGHNT and YENEEA. Trimming left V 5 bases short and J 0 bases short, with 9 bases between. This chain's CDR3 is CASSTGKSTDTQYF. The CDR3 DNA is TGTGCCAGCAGCACAGGAAAGAGCACAGATACGCAGTATTTT.

V usage is TRBV5-1 and J usage is TRBJ2-7, with TRBD1 matching over 9 bases. The CDR3 sequence is 15 residues long. Germline CDR1 is SGHRS and CDR2 is YFSETQ. V shed 3 bases, J shed 2 bases, and the junction held 6 bases outside the gene matches. The CDR3 loop reads CASSYGQGSTYEQYF. For the CDR3, the DNA is TGCGCCAGCAGCTACGGACAGGGGAGTACCTACGAGCAGTACTTC.

This clone was seen a handful of times. V and J are TRBV9 and TRBJ1-2, with a tentative D call TRBD1 (5 bases). This CDR3 is 17 amino acids long. The V gene's germline CDR1 is SGDLS and CDR2 YYNGEE. Trimming stripped 0 bases from V and 6 bases from J, with 21 bases between. CDR3 sequence reads: CASSVDPRRGATHGYTF. The CDR3, as DNA: TGTGCCAGCAGCGTAGACCCCAGGAGGGGTGCTACTCATGGCTACACCTTC.

This chain connects TRBV28 to TRBJ1-2; D unresolved. Germline CDR1 reads MDHEN; CDR2 reads SYDVKM. The V and J ends lost 3 bases and 8 bases respectively, with 13 bases between them. The CDR3 runs 13 residues. The CDR3 nucleotides are TGTGCCAGCAGTTTGGCAGGCTCGACAGGCTACACCTTC. Its protein is CASSLAGSTGYTF.

V usage is TRBV30 and J usage is TRBJ2-7; 10 nucleotides line up with TRBD1. The CDR3 length is 16 residues. V lost 3 bases and J lost 6; bases outside the gene matches: 14. Germline CDR1 is GTSNPN and CDR2 is SVGIG (reference sequence). As DNA, the CDR3 is TGTGCCTGGAGAAGACCGGGACAGGGGAATCGAGGCGAGCAGTACTTC. Its translation: CAWRRPGQGNRGEQYF.